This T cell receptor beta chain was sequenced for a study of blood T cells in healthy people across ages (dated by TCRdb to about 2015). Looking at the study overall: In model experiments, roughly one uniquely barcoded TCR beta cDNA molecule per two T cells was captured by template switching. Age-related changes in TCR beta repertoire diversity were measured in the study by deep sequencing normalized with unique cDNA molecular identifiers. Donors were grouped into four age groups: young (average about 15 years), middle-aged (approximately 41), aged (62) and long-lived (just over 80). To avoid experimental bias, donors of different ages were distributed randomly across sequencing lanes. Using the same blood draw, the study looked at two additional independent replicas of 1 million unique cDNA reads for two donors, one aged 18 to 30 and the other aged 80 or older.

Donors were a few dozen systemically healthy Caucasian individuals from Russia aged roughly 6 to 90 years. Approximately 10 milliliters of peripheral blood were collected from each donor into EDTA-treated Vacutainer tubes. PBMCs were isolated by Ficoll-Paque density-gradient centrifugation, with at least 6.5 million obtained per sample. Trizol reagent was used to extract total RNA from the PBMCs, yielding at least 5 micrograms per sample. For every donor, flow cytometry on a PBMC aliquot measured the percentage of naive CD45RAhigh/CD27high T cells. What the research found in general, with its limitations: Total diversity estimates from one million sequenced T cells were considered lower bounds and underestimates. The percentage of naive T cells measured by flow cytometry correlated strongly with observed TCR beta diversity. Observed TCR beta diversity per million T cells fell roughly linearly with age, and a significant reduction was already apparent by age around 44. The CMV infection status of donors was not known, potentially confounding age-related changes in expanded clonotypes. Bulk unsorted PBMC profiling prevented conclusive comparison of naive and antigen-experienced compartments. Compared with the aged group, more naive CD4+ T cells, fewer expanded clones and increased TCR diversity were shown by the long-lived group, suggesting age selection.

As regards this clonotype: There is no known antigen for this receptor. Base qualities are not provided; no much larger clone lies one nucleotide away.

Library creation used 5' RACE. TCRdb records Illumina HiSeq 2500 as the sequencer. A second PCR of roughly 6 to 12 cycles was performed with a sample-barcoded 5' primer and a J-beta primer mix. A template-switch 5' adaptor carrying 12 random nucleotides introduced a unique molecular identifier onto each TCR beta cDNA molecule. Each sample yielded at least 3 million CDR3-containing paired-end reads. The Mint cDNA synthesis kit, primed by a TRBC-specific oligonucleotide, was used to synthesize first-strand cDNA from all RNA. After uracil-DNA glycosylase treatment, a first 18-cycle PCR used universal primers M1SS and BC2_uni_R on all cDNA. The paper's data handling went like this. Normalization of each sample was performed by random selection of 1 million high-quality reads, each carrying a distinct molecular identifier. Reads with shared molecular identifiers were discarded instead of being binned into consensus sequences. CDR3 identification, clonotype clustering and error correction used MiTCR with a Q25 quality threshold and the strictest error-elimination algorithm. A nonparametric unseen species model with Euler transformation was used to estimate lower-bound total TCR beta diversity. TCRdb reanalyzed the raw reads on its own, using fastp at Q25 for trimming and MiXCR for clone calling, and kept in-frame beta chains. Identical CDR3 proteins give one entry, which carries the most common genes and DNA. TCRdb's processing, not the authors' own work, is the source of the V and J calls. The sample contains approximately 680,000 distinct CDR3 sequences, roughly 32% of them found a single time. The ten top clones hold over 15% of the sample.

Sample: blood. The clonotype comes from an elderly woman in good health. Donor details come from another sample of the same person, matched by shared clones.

The CDR3 is CASSPGIASYEQYF. The DNA reads TGTGCCAGCAGCCCTGGAATAGCGTCCTACGAGCAGTACTTC. The chain is encoded by TRBV11-1 joined to TRBJ2-7; tentative D gene TRBD2, with 5 bases matching. V is reduced by 5 bases and J by 1 base, leaving a spacing of 12 bases between them. CDR1 and CDR2, per the germline V gene (reference sequence), are SGHAT and FQDESV. Spanning cysteine to phenylalanine, the CDR3 consists of 14 amino acids. Only the CDR3 portion is preserved as DNA: 42 bases, with reading frame beginning at the first base.